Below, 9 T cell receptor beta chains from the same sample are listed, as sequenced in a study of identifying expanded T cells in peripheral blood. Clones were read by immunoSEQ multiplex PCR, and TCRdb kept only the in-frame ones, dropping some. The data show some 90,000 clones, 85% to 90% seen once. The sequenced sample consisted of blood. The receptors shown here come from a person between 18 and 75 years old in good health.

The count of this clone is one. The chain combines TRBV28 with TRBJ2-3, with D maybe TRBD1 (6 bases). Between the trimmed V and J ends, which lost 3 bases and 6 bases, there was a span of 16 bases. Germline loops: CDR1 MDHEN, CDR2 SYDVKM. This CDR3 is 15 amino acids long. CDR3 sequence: CASSLAGALADTQYF. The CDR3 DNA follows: TGTGCCAGCAGTTTGGCAGGGGCCCTCGCGGATACGCAGTATTTT. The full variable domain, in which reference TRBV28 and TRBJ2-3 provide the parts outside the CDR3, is DVKVTQSSRYLVKRTGEKVFLECVQDMDHENMFWYRQDPGLGLRLIYFSYDVKMKEKGDIPEGYSVSREKKERFSLILESASTNQTSMYLCASSLAGALADTQYFGPGTRLTVL.

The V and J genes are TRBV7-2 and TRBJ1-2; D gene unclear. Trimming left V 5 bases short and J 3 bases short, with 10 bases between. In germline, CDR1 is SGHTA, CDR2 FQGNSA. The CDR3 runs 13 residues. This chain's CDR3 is CASSPGEDYGYTF. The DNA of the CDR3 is TGTGCCAGCAGCCCAGGTGAAGACTATGGCTACACCTTC. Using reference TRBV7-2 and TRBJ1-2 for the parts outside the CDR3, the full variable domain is GAGVSQSPSNKVTEKGKDVELRCDPISGHTALYWYRQSLGQGLEFLIYFQGNSAPDKSGLPSDRFSAERTGGSVSTLTIQRTQQEDSAVYLCASSPGEDYGYTFGSGTRLTVV.

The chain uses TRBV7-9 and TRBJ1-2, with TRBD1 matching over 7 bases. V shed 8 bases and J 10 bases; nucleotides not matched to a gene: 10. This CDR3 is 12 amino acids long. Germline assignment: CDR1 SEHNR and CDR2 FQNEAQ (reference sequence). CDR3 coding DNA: TGTGCCAGCGGCACAGGGGATTTTGTCTACACCTTC. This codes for CASGTGDFVYTF.

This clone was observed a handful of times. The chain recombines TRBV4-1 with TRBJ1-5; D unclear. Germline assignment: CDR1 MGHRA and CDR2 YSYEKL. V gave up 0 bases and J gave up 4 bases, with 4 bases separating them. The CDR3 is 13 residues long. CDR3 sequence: CASSQDWNQPQHF. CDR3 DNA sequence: TGCGCCAGCAGCCAAGATTGGAATCAGCCCCAGCATTTT.

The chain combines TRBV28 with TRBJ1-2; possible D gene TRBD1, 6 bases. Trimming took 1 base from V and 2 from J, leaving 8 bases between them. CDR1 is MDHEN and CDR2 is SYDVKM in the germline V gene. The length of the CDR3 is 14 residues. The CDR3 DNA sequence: TGTGCCAGCAGTTTATTTGGACAGAACTATGGCTACACCTTC. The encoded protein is CASSLFGQNYGYTF.

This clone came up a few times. The DNA of the CDR3 is TGTGCTAGTGGTTTGGTTGGAGAGTTGAACACTGAAGCTTTCTTT. Its translation: CASGLVGELNTEAFF. The gene calls are TRBV12-5 and TRBJ1-1, with D hard to call. Germline CDR1 and CDR2: LGHNT and FRNRAP. V was clipped by 0 bases and J by 0 bases, with 8 bases between them. This CDR3 region has 15 residues.

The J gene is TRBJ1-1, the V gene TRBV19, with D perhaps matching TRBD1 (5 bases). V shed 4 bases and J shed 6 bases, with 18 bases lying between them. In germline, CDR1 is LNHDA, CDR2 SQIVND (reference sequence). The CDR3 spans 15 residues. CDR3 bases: TGTGCCAGTAGTACCTCCGTGGCCCCGGGGGCTGAAGCTTTCTTT. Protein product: CASSTSVAPGAEAFF.

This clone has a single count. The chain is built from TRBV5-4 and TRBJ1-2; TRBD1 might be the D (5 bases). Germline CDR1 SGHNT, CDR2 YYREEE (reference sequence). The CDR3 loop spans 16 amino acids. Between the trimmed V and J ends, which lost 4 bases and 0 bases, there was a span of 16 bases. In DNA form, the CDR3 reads TGTGCCAGCAGCCCGAGTCCCGGGACTGCTAACTATGGCTACACCTTC. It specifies CASSPSPGTANYGYTF. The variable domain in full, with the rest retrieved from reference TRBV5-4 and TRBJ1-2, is ETGVTQSPTHLIKTRGQQVTLRCSSQSGHNTVSWYQQALGQGPQFIFQYYREEENGRGNFPPRFSGLQFPNYSSELNVNALELDDSALYLCASSPSPGTANYGYTFGSGTRLTVV.

The CDR3 bases are TGTGCCAGCAGCTTCGGGTCAGGTCAAAACTATGGCTACACCTTC. Translated, it gives CASSFGSGQNYGYTF. The V call is TRBV7-2, the J call TRBJ1-2; no firm D call. The CDR3 extends over 15 amino acids. CDR1 is SGHTA and CDR2 is FQGNSA in the germline V gene. V was cut by 3 bases and J by 2 bases, with 13 bases left in between.